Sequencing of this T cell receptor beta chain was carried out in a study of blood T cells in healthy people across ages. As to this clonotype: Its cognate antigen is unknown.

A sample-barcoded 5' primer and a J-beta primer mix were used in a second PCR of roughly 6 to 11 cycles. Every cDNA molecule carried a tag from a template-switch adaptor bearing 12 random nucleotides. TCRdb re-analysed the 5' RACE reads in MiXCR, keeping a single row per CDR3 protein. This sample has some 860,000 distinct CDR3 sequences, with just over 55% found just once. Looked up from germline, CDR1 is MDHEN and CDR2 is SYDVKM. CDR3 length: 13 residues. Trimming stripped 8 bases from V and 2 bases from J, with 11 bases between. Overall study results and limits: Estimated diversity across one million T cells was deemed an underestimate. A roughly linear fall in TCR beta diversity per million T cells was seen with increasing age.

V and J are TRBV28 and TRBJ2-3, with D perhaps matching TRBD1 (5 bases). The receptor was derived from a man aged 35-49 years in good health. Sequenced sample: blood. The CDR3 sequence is CASLGPHTDTQYF. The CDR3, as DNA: TGTGCCAGCCTGGGGCCCCACACAGATACGCAGTATTTT. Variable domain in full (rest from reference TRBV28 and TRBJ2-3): DVKVTQSSRYLVKRTGEKVFLECVQDMDHENMFWYRQDPGLGLRLIYFSYDVKMKEKGDIPEGYSVSREKKERFSLILESASTNQTSMYLCASLGPHTDTQYFGPGTRLTVL.